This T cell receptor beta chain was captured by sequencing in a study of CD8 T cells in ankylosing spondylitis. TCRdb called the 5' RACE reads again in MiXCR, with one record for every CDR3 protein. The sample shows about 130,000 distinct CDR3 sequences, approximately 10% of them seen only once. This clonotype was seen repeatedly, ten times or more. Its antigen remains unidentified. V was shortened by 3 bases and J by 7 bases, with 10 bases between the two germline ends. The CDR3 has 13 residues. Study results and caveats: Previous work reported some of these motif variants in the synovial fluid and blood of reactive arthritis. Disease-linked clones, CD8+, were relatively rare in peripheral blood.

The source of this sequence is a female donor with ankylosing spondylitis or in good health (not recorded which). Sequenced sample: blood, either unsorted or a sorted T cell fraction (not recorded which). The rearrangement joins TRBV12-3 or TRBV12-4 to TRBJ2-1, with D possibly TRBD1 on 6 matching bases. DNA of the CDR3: TGTGCCAGCAGTTTTCAACAGGGAAATGAGCAGTTCTTC. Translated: CASSFQQGNEQFF.